The T cell receptor (beta chain) described here comes from a study of CXCR3-negative and CXCR3-positive naive CD8 T cells. Findings of the study overall: For CXCR3-positive naive cells, TRB CDR3s were more hydrophobic than those of CXCR3-negative naive cells. Partially decreased CXCR3 expression was recorded after cryopreservation, and fresh PBMCs were used in most assays. Memory CD8+ cells had much lower diversity, and both naive subsets had comparably high diversity.

Naivety in CD8+ T cells corresponded to a CD45RO-CCR7+CD27+CD95- phenotype. The germline V gene encodes CDR1 SGHVS and CDR2 FNYEAQ. CDR3 length: 15 amino acids. On this clonotype: Its specificity is unknown.

It was by 5' RACE with UMI labels that the TRB cDNA libraries were prepared. From its re-call of the 5' RACE reads, TCRdb lists each CDR3 protein once, without DNA. There are fewer than 90,000 distinct CDR3 sequences in the sample, with roughly 0.59% held by the top ten. The clonotype was recovered from a human donor in good health. Some clones in this sample may be carry-over from other donors' samples. Specimen: naive CXCR3+ CD8+ T cells from blood. Subset noted: CD45RO-CCR7+CD27+CD95- naive CD8+ T cells expressing CXCR3 (TNR3+). The chain has TRBV7-6 and TRBJ2-7; the TCRdb D gene call, TRBD2, has no DNA to confirm it. The CDR3 region is CASSRAEGSSYEQYF.